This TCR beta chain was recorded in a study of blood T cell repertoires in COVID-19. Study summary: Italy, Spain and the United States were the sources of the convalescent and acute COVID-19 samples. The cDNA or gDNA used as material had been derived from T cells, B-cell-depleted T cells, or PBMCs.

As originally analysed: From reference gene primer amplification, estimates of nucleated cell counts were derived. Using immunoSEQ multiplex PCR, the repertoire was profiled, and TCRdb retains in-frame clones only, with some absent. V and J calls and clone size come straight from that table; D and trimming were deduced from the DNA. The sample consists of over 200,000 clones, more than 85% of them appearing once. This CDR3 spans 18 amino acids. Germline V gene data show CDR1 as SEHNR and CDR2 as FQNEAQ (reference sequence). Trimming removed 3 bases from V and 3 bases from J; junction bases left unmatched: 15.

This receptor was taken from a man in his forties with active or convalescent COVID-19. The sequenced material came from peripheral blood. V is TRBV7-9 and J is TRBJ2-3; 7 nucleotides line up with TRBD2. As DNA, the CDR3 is TGTGCCAGCAGCTTCCGCGGGGGACCCCCGGGGAGGACAGATACGCAGTATTTT. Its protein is CASSFRGGPPGRTDTQYF.